In this sample, the clone carrying this T cell receptor (beta chain) turned up many times. At one end, the junction sequence differs from germline, possibly due to a read error. Per the germline V gene, CDR1 is MNHEY and CDR2 is SMNVEV (reference sequence). The CDR3 length is 14 residues. The data were taken from a study of T-cell reconstitution after alpha-beta-depleted transplantation in children. Unique molecular identifiers were incorporated into the prepared TCRbeta library. TCRdb independently ran MiXCR on the PCR reads; one entry per CDR3 protein. Seen here are around 340,000 distinct CDR3 sequences, 13% observed once, and the top ten hold around 4.5%.

The source was PBMCs, collected from the stem cell graft. The sequence was collected from a human donor who donated a stem cell graft to a child with Fanconi anemia. The V and J genes are TRBV27 and TRBJ2-1; 7 nucleotides line up with TRBD1. CDR3 loop: CASRLWEGGGEQFF. The CDR3 DNA reads TGTGCCAGCAGATTATGGGAAGGGGGCGGTGAGCAGTTCTTC.